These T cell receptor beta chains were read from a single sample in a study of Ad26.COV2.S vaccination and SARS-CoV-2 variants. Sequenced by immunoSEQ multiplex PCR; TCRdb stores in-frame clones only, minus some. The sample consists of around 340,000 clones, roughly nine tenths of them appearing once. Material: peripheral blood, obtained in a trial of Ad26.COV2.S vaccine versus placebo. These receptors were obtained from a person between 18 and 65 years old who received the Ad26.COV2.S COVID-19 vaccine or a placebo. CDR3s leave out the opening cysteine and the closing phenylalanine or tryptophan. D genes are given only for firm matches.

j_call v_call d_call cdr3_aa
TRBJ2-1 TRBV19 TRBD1 ASSIDLDRGIDNEQF
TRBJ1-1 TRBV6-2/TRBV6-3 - ASSRASNTEAF
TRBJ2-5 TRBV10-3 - AIARVGGQETQY
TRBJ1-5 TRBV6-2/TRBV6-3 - ASSYSSGANQPQH
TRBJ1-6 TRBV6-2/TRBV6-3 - ASSLDSQIHSPLH
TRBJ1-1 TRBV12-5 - ASGLGTEAF
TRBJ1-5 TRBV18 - ASSREQGNQPQH
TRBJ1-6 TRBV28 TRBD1 ASSFRQGYSPLH
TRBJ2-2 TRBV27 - ASSFNAVPNTGELF
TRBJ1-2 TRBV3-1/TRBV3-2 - ASSQAPAGNGPDDYGYT
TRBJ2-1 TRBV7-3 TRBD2 ASSVSGSLSSYNEQF
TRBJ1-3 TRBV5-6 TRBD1 ASSHRGFGNTIY
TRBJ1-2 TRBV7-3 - ASSLNPDNYGYT
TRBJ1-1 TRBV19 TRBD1 ASSQQGAYEAF
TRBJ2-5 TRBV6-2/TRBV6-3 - ASSRRDSGQETQY
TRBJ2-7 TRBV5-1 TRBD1 ASSLEWTGTEQY
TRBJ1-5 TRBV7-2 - ASSLDRLQPQH
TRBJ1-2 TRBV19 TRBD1 ASRQTGTGYNYGYT
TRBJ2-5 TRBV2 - ASSGGNGGTQY
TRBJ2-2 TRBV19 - ASSIGERVTGELF
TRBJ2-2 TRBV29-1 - SVEVKGANTGELF
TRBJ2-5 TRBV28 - ASSLTAGGTQY
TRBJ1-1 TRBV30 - AWNVVNTEAF
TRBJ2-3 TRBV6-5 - ASSYGQSTDTQY
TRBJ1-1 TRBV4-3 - ASSQGMGRTTEAF
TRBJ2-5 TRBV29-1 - SIPRDPRGETQY
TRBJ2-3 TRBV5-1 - ASSFQSSTDTQY
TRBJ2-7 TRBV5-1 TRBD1 ASSVFSGGRGHSEQY
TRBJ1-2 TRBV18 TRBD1 ASSPPRGLNYGYT
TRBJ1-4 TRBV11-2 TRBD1 ASSLGTGGFILF
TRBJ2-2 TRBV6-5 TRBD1 ASSNRGINTGELF
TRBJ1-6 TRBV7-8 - ASSLGTFNSPLH
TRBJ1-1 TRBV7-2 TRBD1 ASSVSGTATTEAF